The present TCR beta chain was sequenced within a study of post-analysis software for immune sequencing data. Overall study findings and caveats: With TRBV5-6, TRBV5-1 and TRBV20-1 included, 4 to 6 TRBV segments were more frequent in patients than in controls.

CDR3 length equals 14 residues. From germline, CDR1 is DFQATT and CDR2 SNEGSKA (reference sequence). The trim removed 0 bases at V and 5 bases at J, leaving 6 bases unmatched. Concerning this clonotype itself: Its antigen is still unknown.

The TCR beta cDNA libraries contained unique molecular identifiers. TCRdb redid the calling of the PCR reads with MiXCR, one entry per CDR3 protein. This sample yields around 700,000 distinct CDR3 sequences, of which roughly three fifths are seen a single time; about 11% belongs to the top ten. The receptor was isolated from a girl aged 2 to 10 with multiple sclerosis. Material for sequencing was blood. The chain combines TRBV20-1 with TRBJ1-2, with 7 bases matching TRBD1. The CDR3 DNA is TGCAGTGCTAGAGAGGAGAGGGGGCGATATGGCTACACCTTC. As protein: CSAREERGRYGYTF.